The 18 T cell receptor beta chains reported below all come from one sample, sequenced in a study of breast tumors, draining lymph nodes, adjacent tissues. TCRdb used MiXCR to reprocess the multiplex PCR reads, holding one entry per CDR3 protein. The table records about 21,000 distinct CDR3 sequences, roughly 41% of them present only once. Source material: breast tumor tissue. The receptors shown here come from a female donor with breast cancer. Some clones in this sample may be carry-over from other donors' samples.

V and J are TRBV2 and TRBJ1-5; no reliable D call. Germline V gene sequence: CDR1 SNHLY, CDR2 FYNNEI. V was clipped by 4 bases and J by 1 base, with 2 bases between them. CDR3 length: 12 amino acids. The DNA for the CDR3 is TGTGCCAGCAGTGGGAGCAATCAGCCCCAGCATTTT. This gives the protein CASSGSNQPQHF. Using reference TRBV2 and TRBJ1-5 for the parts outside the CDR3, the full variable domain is EPEVTQTPSHQVTQMGQEVILRCVPISNHLYFYWYRQILGQKVEFLVSFYNNEISEKSEIFDDQFSVERPDGSNFTLKIRSTKLEDSAMYFCASSGSNQPQHFGDGTRLSIL.

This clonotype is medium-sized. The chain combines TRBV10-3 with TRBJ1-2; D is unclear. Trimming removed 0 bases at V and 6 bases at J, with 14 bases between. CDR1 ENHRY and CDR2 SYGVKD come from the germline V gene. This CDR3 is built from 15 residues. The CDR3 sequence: CAISESPFALNGYTF. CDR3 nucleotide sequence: TGTGCCATCAGTGAGTCCCCCTTTGCCCTGAATGGCTACACCTTC.

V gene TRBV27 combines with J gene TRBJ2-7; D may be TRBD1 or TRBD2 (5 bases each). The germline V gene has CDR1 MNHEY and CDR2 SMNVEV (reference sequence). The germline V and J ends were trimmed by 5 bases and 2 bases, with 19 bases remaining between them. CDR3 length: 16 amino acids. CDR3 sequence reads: CASSGTQGELTYEQYF. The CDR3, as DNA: TGTGCCAGCAGTGGAACGCAGGGAGAACTAACCTACGAGCAGTACTTC.

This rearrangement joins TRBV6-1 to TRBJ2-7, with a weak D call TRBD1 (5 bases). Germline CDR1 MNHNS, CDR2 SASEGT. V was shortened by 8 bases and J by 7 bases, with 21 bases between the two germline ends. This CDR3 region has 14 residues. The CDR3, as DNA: TGTGCCAGCCCGTCAGGGTTAACTCTCGGAGAGCAGTACTTC. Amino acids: CASPSGLTLGEQYF.

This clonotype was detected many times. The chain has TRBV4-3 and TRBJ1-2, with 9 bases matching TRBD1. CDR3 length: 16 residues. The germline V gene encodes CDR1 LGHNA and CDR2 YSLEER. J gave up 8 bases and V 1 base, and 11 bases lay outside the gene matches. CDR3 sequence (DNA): TGCGCCAGCAGCCAAGGTCGATATTGGGACAGGGACGGCTACACCTTC. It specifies CASSQGRYWDRDGYTF.

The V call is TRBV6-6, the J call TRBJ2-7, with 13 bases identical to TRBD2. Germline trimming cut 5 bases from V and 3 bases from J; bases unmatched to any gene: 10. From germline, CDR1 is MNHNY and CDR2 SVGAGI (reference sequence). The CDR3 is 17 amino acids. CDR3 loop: CASSHQVLAGGRYEQYF. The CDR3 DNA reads TGTGCCAGCAGTCACCAGGTACTAGCGGGAGGGCGCTACGAGCAGTACTTC.

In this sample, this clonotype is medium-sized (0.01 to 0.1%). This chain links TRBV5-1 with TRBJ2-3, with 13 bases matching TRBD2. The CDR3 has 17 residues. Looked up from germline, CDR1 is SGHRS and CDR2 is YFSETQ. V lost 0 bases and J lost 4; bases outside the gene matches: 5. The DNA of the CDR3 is TGCGCCAGCAGCTTGGTTCGACTAGCGGGAGGTGCAGATACGCAGTATTTT. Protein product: CASSLVRLAGGADTQYF.

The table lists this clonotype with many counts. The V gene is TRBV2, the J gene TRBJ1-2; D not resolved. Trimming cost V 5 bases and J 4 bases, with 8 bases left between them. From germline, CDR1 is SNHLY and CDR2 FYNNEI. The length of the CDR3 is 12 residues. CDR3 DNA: TGTGCCAGCAGTCCTGAGGGCTATGGCTACACCTTC. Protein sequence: CASSPEGYGYTF.

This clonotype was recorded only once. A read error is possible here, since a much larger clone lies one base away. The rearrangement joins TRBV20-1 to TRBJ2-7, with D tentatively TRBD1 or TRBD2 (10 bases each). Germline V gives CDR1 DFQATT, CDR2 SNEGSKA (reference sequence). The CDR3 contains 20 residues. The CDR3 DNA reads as TGCAGTGCTAGGGGGGGCTATGGACAGGGGGTTGGACTAGCGGAATACGGGCAGTACTTC. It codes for CSARGGYGQGVGLAEYGQYF.

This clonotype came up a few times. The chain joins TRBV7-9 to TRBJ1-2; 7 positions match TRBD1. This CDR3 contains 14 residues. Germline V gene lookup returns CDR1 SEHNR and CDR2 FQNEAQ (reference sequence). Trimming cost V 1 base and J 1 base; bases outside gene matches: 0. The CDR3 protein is CASSLGQGNYGYTF. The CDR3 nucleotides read TGTGCCAGCAGCTTAGGACAGGGTAACTATGGCTACACCTTC.

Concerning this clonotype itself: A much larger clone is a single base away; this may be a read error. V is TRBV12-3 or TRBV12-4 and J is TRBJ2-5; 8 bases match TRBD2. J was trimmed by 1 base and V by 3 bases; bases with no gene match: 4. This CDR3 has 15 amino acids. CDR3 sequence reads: CASSFGAGVQETQYF. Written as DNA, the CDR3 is TGTGCCAGCAGTTTCGGAGCGGGGGTCCAAGAGACCCAGTACTTC.

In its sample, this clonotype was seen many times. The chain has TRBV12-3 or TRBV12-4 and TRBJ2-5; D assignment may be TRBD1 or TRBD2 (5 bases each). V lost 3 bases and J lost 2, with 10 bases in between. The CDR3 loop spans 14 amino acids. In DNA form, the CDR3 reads TGTGCCAGCAGTTTTGGGACCGTACAAGAGACCCAGTACTTC. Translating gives CASSFGTVQETQYF.

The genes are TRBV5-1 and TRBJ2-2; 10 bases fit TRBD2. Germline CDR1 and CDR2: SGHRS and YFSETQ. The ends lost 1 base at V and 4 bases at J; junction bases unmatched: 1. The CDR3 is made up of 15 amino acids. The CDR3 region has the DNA TGCGCCAGCAGCTTGCCTAGCGGGAGCACCGGGGAGCTGTTTTTT. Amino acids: CASSLPSGSTGELFF.

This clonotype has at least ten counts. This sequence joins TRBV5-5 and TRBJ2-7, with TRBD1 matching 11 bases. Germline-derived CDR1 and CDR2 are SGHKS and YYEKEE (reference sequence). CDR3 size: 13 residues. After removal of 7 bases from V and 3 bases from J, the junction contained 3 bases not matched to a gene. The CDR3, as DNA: TGTGCCAGCCACGGGACAGGGGGCTACGAGCAGTACTTC. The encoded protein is CASHGTGGYEQYF.

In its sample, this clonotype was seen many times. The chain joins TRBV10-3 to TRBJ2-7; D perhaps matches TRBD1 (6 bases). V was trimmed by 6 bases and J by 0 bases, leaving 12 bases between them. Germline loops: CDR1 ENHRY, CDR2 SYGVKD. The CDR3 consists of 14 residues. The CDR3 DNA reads TGTGCCATCAGAACAGGGCCTAGCTCCTACGAGCAGTACTTC. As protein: CAIRTGPSSYEQYF.

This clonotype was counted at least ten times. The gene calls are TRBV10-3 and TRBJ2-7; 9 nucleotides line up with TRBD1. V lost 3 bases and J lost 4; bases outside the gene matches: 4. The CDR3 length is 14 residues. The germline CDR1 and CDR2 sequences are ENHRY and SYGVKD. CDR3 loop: CAISDPGTGYEQYF. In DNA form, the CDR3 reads TGTGCCATCAGTGATCCCGGGACAGGGTACGAGCAGTACTTC.

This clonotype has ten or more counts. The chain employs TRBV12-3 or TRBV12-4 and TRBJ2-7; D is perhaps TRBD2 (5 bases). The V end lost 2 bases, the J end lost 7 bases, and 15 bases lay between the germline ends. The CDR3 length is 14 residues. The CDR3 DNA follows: TGTGCCAGCAGTTTACGTCTTTCGGGATCGGAGCAGTACTTC. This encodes CASSLRLSGSEQYF.

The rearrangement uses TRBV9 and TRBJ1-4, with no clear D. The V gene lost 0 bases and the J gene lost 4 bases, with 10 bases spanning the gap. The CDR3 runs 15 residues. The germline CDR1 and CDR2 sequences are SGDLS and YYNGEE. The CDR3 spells CASSVEDGRNEKLFF. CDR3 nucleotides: TGTGCCAGCAGCGTAGAAGACGGTCGTAATGAAAAACTGTTTTTT.